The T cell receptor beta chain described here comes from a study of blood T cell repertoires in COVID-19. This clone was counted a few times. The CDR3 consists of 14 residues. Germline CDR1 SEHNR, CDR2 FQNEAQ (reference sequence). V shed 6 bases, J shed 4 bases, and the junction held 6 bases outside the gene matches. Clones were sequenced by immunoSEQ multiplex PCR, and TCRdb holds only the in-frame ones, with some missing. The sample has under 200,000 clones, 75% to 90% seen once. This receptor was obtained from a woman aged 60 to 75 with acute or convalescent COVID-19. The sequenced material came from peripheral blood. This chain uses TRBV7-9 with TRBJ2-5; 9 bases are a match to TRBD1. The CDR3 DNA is TGTGCCAGCAGTTCCGGGACAGGGTCAGAGACCCAGTACTTC. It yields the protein CASSSGTGSETQYF.